This T cell receptor (beta chain) was sequenced in a study of T cells in Graves' hyperthyroidism and ophthalmopathy. RNA transcripts were the template for amplifying TCR beta CDR3 regions. The HTBI primer set was used in a first-round RT-PCR of the TCR CDR3. One entry per CDR3 protein results from TCRdb running MiXCR on the multiplex PCR reads. The sample holds roughly 380,000 distinct CDR3 sequences, 13% seen once. Blood was obtained at the first hyperthyroidism diagnosis, which preceded any ophthalmopathy symptoms. This clonotype was picked up a small number of times. Antigen: not known. Study results and limitations: Researchers report that a 13 V-J model separated ophthalmopathy from stable hyperthyroidism.

This receptor was identified in a man aged 30 to 39 with Graves' hyperthyroidism that later progressed to Graves' ophthalmopathy. The sample taken for sequencing was blood.

CDR3 protein: CASSAAGGDEQYF. The CDR3 coding sequence is TGTGCCAGTAGTGCGGCGGGGGGCGACGAGCAGTACTTC. The chain uses TRBV19 and TRBJ2-7; TRBD2 matches 8 bases. The CDR3 is 13 amino acids. Germline trimming cut 5 bases from V and 5 bases from J; bases unmatched to any gene: 5. Germline CDR1 LNHDA, CDR2 SQIVND (reference sequence).